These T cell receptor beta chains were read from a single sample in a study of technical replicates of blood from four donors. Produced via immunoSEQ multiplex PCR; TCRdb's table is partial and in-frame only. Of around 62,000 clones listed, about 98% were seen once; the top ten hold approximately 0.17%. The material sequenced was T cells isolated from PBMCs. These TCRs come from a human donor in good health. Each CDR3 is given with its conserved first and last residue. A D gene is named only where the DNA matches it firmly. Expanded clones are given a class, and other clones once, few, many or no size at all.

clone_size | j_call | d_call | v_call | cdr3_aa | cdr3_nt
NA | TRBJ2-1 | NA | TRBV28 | CASSLPVKEGYNEQFF | TGTGCCAGCAGTTTACCCGTCAAGGAGGGCTACAATGAGCAGTTCTTC
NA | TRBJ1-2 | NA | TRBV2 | CASTSLVANYGYTF | TGTGCCAGCACGAGCCTCGTCGCTAACTATGGCTACACCTTC
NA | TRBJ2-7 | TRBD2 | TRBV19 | CASSIGGLAGDEQYF | TGTGCCAGTAGTATAGGCGGACTAGCGGGAGACGAGCAGTACTTC
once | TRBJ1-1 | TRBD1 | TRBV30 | CAWRPDRVYDTEAFF | TGTGCCTGGAGACCGGACAGGGTGTACGACACTGAAGCTTTCTTT
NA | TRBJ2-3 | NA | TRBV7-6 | CASSASGMTFTDTQYF | TGTGCCAGCAGCGCCTCCGGGATGACATTCACAGATACGCAGTATTTT
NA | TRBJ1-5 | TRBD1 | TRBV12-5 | CASGLGDGQGNQPQHF | TGTGCTAGTGGTTTGGGGGACGGACAGGGTAATCAGCCCCAGCATTTT
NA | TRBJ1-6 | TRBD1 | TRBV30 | CAWSVEGQGFSPLHF | TGTGCCTGGAGTGTTGAGGGACAGGGTTTTTCACCCCTCCACTTT
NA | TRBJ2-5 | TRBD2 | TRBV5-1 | CASSSITSGRETQYF | TGCGCCAGCAGCTCCATAACTAGCGGGAGGGAGACCCAGTACTTC
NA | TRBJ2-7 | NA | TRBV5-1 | CASSLGGTQYEQYF | TGCGCCAGCAGCTTAGGAGGTACGCAGTACGAGCAGTACTTC
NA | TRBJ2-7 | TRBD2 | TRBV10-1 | CASSGAGGPGEQYF | TGCGCCAGCAGTGGAGCGGGAGGGCCTGGGGAGCAGTACTTC
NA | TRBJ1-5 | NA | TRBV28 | CASSLVIGRSSNQPQHF | TGTGCCAGCAGTTTGGTTATTGGCAGATCTAGCAATCAGCCCCAGCATTTT
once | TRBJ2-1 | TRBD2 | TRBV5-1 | CASSLAGLANEQFF | TGCGCCAGCAGCTTGGCGGGACTAGCCAATGAGCAGTTCTTC
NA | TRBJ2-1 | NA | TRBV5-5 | CASSFYGTLVYEQFF | TGTGCCAGCAGCTTCTACGGGACTCTGGTCTATGAGCAGTTCTTC
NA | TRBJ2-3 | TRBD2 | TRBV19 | CASNNGGSGRTDTQYF | TGTGCCAGTAATAACGGGGGTAGCGGGAGAACAGATACGCAGTATTTT
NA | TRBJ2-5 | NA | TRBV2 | CASRQKPETQYF | TGTGCCAGCCGACAGAAACCAGAGACCCAGTACTTC
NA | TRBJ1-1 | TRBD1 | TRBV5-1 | CASSAGTANTEAFF | TGCGCCAGCAGCGCCGGGACAGCGAACACTGAAGCTTTCTTT
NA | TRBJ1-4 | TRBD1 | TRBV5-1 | CASSFGPTGDRSNEKLFF | TGCGCCAGCAGCTTCGGTCCAACAGGGGACAGGAGTAATGAAAAACTGTTTTTT
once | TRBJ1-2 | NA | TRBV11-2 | CASSFGSAYGYTF | TGTGCCAGCAGCTTCGGGTCGGCCTATGGCTACACCTTC
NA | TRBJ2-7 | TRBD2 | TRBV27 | CASSLAPSGRRYEQYF | TGTGCCAGCAGTTTAGCCCCTAGCGGGAGGAGGTACGAGCAGTACTTC
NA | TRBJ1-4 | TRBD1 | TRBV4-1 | CASSQVNTGGDEKLFF | TGCGCCAGCAGCCAAGTTAATACAGGGGGGGATGAAAAACTGTTTTTT
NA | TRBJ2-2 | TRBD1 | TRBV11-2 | CASSSQGAGFTGELFF | TGTGCCAGCAGCTCACAGGGGGCTGGTTTCACCGGGGAGCTGTTTTTT